This T cell receptor (beta chain) stems from a study of T-cell reconstitution after alpha-beta-depleted transplantation in children. Findings and caveats of the study: Expanded graft clones numbering several hundred reportedly gave rise to alpha-beta T cells about two months after transplant.

The J segment lost 8 bases and the V segment lost 0 bases, leaving 12 bases of the junction unmatched. The V gene's germline CDR1 is LGHNA and CDR2 YSLEER. There are 17 residues in the CDR3. For this clonotype: Its antigen remains unknown.

The library targeted TCRbeta and was prepared with unique molecular identifiers. TCRdb itself ran the PCR reads through MiXCR, one entry per CDR3 protein. The sample lists about 580,000 distinct CDR3 sequences; around 23% were seen once. The sequence came from a boy in the first two years of life who had a stem cell transplant for acute myeloid leukemia, so the T cells may come from the graft donor. The chain combines TRBV4-3 with TRBJ2-1; 8 bases are shared with TRBD2. The sample here was PBMCs, mostly from graft donor cells, taken 360 days after TCRalphabeta/CD19-depleted stem cell transplant. The CDR3 region has the DNA TGCGCCAGCAGCCAAGATTTCGGGGGGGTTTTGAGGGATGAGCAGTTCTTC. As protein: CASSQDFGGVLRDEQFF.